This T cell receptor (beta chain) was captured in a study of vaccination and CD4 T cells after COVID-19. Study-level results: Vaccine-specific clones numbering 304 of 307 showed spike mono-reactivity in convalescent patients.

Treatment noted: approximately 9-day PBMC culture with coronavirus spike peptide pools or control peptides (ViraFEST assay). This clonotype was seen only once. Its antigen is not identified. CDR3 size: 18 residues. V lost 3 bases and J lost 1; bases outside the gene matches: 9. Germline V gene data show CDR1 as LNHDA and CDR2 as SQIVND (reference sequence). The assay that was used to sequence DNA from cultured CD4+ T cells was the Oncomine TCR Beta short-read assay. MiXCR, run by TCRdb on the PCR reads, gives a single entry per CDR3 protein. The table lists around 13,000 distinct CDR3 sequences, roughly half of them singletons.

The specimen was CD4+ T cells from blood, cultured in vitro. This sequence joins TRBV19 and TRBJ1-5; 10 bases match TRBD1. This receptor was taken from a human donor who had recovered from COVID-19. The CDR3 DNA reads TGTGCCAGTAGTATCGACAGGGGGCGGTCGAGGAGCAATCAGCCCCAGCATTTT. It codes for CASSIDRGRSRSNQPQHF.